Listed here are 32 T cell receptor beta chains from one sample, sequenced in a study of blood T cell repertoires in COVID-19. Sequenced by immunoSEQ multiplex PCR; TCRdb stores in-frame clones only, minus some. Found here are about 120,000 clones, over 75% of them singletons; the top ten hold less than 8.5%. The sequencing input was peripheral blood. These receptors all come from an elderly man with active or convalescent COVID-19.

This chain uses TRBV30 with TRBJ2-1; TRBD2 matches at 7 bases. Germline V gene sequence: CDR1 GTSNPN, CDR2 SVGIG (reference sequence). This CDR3 is built from 22 residues. The V and J ends lost 3 bases and 7 bases, in that order; junction bases with no gene match: 33. CDR3 bases: TGTGCCTGGAGGGGGGACTATCGCTACAATGAGCAGTTCTTGGGTCCAGGGAATGAGCAGTTCTTC. The encoded protein is CAWRGDYRYNEQFLGPGNEQFF.

This clone is a singleton in its sample. The V and J genes are TRBV5-1 and TRBJ1-5; TRBD1 matches 7 bases. In germline, CDR1 is SGHRS, CDR2 YFSETQ. CDR3 length: 15 amino acids. With V trimmed by 0 bases and J by 5 bases, 5 bases remained unmatched. CDR3 sequence: CASSLGGQGDQPQHF. The CDR3, as DNA: TGCGCCAGCAGCTTGGGAGGGCAGGGGGATCAGCCCCAGCATTTT.

This clone was counted ten times or more. The rearrangement links TRBV5-1 to TRBJ2-1; TRBD1 agrees at 11 bases. The CDR3 length is 14 residues. V dropped 3 bases and J dropped 7; count of bases not matched to a gene: 3. The germline V gene has CDR1 SGHRS and CDR2 YFSETQ. CDR3 nucleotides: TGCGCCAGCAGCTCCGGGACAGGGGGGAATGAGCAGTTCTTC. It translates to CASSSGTGGNEQFF.

J is TRBJ2-3 and V is TRBV4-3; 11 bases align to TRBD2. The length of the CDR3 is 15 residues. Germline V lookup: CDR1 LGHNA, CDR2 YSLEER. J lost 4 bases, V lost 4 bases, and 4 bases had no gene match. The CDR3 DNA follows: TGCGCCAGCAGCCTACTAGCGGGAGAGTCAGATACGCAGTATTTT. It translates to CASSLLAGESDTQYF.

The J gene is TRBJ2-1, the V gene TRBV7-9, with D tentatively TRBD2 (5 bases). This CDR3 region has 15 residues. Germline V CDR1 and CDR2: SEHNR, FQNEAQ (reference sequence). The V gene lost 1 base and the J gene lost 7 bases, with 14 bases spanning the gap. The CDR3 nucleotides are TGTGCCAGCAGCTTAGATCTCGGACTCGGGAATGAGCAGTTCTTC. Protein: CASSLDLGLGNEQFF.

The V and J genes are TRBV7-9 and TRBJ1-1; 8 positions match TRBD1. V lost 5 bases to trimming and J lost 3 bases; unmatched junction nucleotides: 11. Germline-derived CDR1 and CDR2 are SEHNR and FQNEAQ (reference sequence). This CDR3 spans 16 amino acids. CDR3 nucleotides: TGTGCCAGCAGCCTGAGTGGAGGACAGGGATACACTGAAGCTTTCTTT. It specifies CASSLSGGQGYTEAFF.

CDR3 sequence: CASRTDIGGPSEQYF. CDR3 DNA: TGTGCCAGCAGGACCGACATCGGAGGGCCCAGCGAGCAGTACTTC. The rearrangement uses TRBV7-2 and TRBJ2-7; tentative D call: TRBD2 (6 bases). CDR1 SGHTA and CDR2 FQGNSA come from the germline V gene. The length of the CDR3 is 15 residues. With 6 bases removed from V and 6 bases from J, the gap between germline ends came to 21 bases. The variable domain in full, with the rest retrieved from reference TRBV7-2 and TRBJ2-7, is GAGVSQSPSNKVTEKGKDVELRCDPISGHTALYWYRQSLGQGLEFLIYFQGNSAPDKSGLPSDRFSAERTGGSVSTLTIQRTQQEDSAVYLCASRTDIGGPSEQYFGPGTRLTVT.

The chain uses TRBV3-1 (or the pseudogene TRBV3-2) and TRBJ2-4; D unresolved. Trimming removed 1 base from V and 0 bases from J, with 10 bases in between. This CDR3 is 16 amino acids long. The germline V gene has CDR1 LGHDT and CDR2 YNNKEL (reference sequence). CDR3 bases: TGTGCCAGCAGCCAAGGAATTAGCATAGCCAAAAACATTCAGTACTTC. It yields the protein CASSQGISIAKNIQYF.

The chain links TRBV5-8 to TRBJ1-6, with TRBD1 as a possible D gene (5 bases). This CDR3 comprises 12 residues. Germline assignment: CDR1 SGHTS and CDR2 YDEGEE. V lost 4 bases, J lost 11 bases, and 10 bases lay in between. CDR3 amino acids: CASSVRVTPLHF. The CDR3 nucleotides are TGTGCCAGCAGCGTCAGGGTGACACCCCTCCACTTT.

V is TRBV2 and J is TRBJ2-3, with 11 bases that match TRBD2. J lost 0 bases, V lost 3 bases, and 8 bases had no gene match. CDR3 length: 18 amino acids. CDR1 and CDR2 (germline): SNHLY, FYNNEI. The CDR3 nucleotides are TGTGCCAGCAGTGATATCCCTAGCGGGAGGCCTAGCACAGATACGCAGTATTTT. Its translation is CASSDIPSGRPSTDTQYF.

The chain joins TRBV11-2 to TRBJ2-5; 8 bases line up with TRBD2. CDR1 and CDR2 from the germline V gene are SGHAT and FQNNGV. V dropped 3 bases and J dropped 4; count of bases not matched to a gene: 7. This CDR3 has 15 amino acids. CDR3: CASSLTGGLGETQYF. The CDR3 DNA is TGTGCCAGCAGCTTGACGGGGGGGCTGGGAGAGACCCAGTACTTC.

The V gene is TRBV24-1, the J gene TRBJ2-5, with 13 bases fitting TRBD2. The CDR3 covers 17 residues. Germline lookup yields CDR1 KGHDR and CDR2 SFDVKD. The V gene end was trimmed by 3 bases and the J gene end by 5 bases; junction bases not matched to a gene: 8. Written as DNA, the CDR3 is TGTGCCACCAGTGATAGGGGGGGACTAGCGGGATTGGAGACCCAGTACTTC. Protein product: CATSDRGGLAGLETQYF.

The CDR3 loop reads CASAQPDRGANTIYF. The CDR3 DNA sequence: TGTGCTAGTGCCCAGCCGGACAGGGGAGCGAACACCATATATTTT. V is TRBV12-5 and J is TRBJ1-3, with 9 bases lining up with TRBD1. In germline, CDR1 is LGHNT, CDR2 FRNRAP. After removal of 7 bases from V and 7 bases from J, the junction contained 11 bases not matched to a gene. The CDR3 sequence is 15 residues long.

This chain connects TRBV13 to TRBJ2-6, with D unresolved. The V and J ends lost 5 bases and 0 bases respectively, with 8 bases between them. This CDR3 is 15 amino acids long. The germline CDR1 and CDR2 sequences are PRHDT and FYEKMQ (reference sequence). CDR3 nucleotide sequence: TGTGCCAGCAGCCCACGGTCCTCTGGGGCCAACGTCCTGACTTTC. It encodes CASSPRSSGANVLTF. Full variable domain (missing parts from reference TRBV13 and TRBJ2-6): AAGVIQSPRHLIKEKRETATLKCYPIPRHDTVYWYQQGPGQDPQFLISFYEKMQSDKGSIPDRFSAQQFSDYHSELNMSSLELGDSALYFCASSPRSSGANVLTFGAGSRLTVL.

The genes are TRBV27 and TRBJ1-1; maybe TRBD1 (5 bases). Trimming pared 4 bases from V and 4 bases from J, leaving 16 bases between. The CDR3 totals 15 residues. The germline V gene has CDR1 MNHEY and CDR2 SMNVEV (reference sequence). CDR3 residues: CASSSPRGVVTEAFF. As DNA, the CDR3 is TGTGCCAGCAGTTCCCCCCGGGGGGTGGTCACTGAAGCTTTCTTT.

The rearrangement joins TRBV5-1 to TRBJ2-1; a weak D match, TRBD2 (5 bases). This CDR3 is built from 14 residues. V was cut by 4 bases and J by 9 bases, with 17 bases left in between. Germline V gene data show CDR1 as SGHRS and CDR2 as YFSETQ. The CDR3 protein is CASSLEAVEAEQFF. The CDR3 DNA follows: TGCGCCAGCAGCCTAGAAGCGGTCGAGGCTGAGCAGTTCTTC.

This sequence joins TRBV11-2 and TRBJ1-6, with D perhaps TRBD1 (5 bases). The V end lost 2 bases, the J end lost 7 bases, and 9 bases lay between the germline ends. CDR3 length: 14 residues. Germline V lookup: CDR1 SGHAT, CDR2 FQNNGV. The CDR3: CASSLQRQNSPLHF. CDR3 bases: TGTGCCAGCAGCTTACAGAGACAGAATTCACCCCTCCACTTT.

The chain employs TRBV19 and TRBJ2-3; tentatively, D is TRBD1 (7 bases). CDR1 and CDR2 from the germline V gene are LNHDA and SQIVND (reference sequence). The CDR3 runs 15 residues. The V end lost 4 bases, the J end lost 2 bases, and 13 bases lay between the germline ends. The CDR3 DNA reads as TGTGCCAGTAGTAACAGGGGAGGCCACACAGATACGCAGTATTTT. It encodes CASSNRGGHTDTQYF.

The chain combines TRBV7-3 with TRBJ2-7; 11 bases are a match to TRBD2. This CDR3 is built from 14 residues. Germline trimming cut 3 bases from V and 5 bases from J; bases unmatched to any gene: 3. In germline, CDR1 is SGHTA, CDR2 FQGTGA. The CDR3 region has the DNA TGTGCCAGCAGCTTTAGCGGGGGGGCCAACGAGCAGTACTTC. Its translation is CASSFSGGANEQYF.

The J gene is TRBJ2-7, the V gene TRBV4-1, with TRBD1 as a possible D gene (5 bases). The V gene lost 2 bases and the J gene lost 3 bases, with 14 bases spanning the gap. The CDR3 contains 15 residues. The V gene's germline CDR1 is MGHRA and CDR2 YSYEKL. For the CDR3, the DNA is TGCGCCAGCAGCCAAACAGGCCAATGGGGCTACGAGCAGTACTTC. Translated, it gives CASSQTGQWGYEQYF.

This clone was counted once. The V call is TRBV5-1, the J call TRBJ2-3, with a weak D call TRBD1 (6 bases). Germline V gene lookup returns CDR1 SGHRS and CDR2 YFSETQ. The CDR3 contains 15 residues. Between the trimmed V and J ends, which lost 4 bases and 0 bases, there was a span of 12 bases. The CDR3 DNA is TGCGCCAGCAGCCCGGACAGCCCTAGCACAGATACGCAGTATTTT. It is translated as CASSPDSPSTDTQYF.

The chain joins TRBV3-1 (or the pseudogene TRBV3-2) to TRBJ2-2; possible D gene TRBD1, 6 bases. The V gene's germline CDR1 is LGHDT and CDR2 YNNKEL (reference sequence). The CDR3 has 15 amino acids. V lost 0 bases, J lost 4 bases, and 9 bases lay in between. The CDR3 region is CASSQELRGTGELFF. In nucleotides, the CDR3 is TGTGCCAGCAGCCAAGAGCTCAGGGGCACCGGGGAGCTGTTTTTT.

The chain combines TRBV5-1 with TRBJ2-2; the D gene is possibly TRBD1 (6 bases). Trimming removed 4 bases at V and 0 bases at J, with 10 bases between. This CDR3 is built from 15 residues. Germline loops: CDR1 SGHRS, CDR2 YFSETQ. CDR3 sequence: CASSVGHSNTGELFF. The CDR3 nucleotides read TGCGCCAGCAGCGTGGGACACTCGAACACCGGGGAGCTGTTTTTT.

The chain is built from TRBV7-2 and TRBJ2-6; D not resolved. The CDR3 covers 18 residues. In germline, CDR1 is SGHTA, CDR2 FQGNSA. Trimming removed 4 bases from V and 0 bases from J, with 16 bases in between. The CDR3 loop reads CASSSHPGLSSGANVLTF. The CDR3 DNA follows: TGTGCCAGCAGCTCTCATCCGGGTTTGAGCTCTGGGGCCAACGTCCTGACTTTC.

V is TRBV2 and J is TRBJ1-5; no clear D gene. CDR1 and CDR2 from the germline V gene are SNHLY and FYNNEI. CDR3 length: 14 amino acids. V lost 3 bases and J lost 3, with 9 bases in between. The DNA for the CDR3 is TGTGCCAGCAGTGAGGGCAGGAACAATCAGCCCCAGCATTTT. Its translation is CASSEGRNNQPQHF.

This sequence joins TRBV23-1 and TRBJ1-2; D unclear. TRBV23-1 belongs to the ORF category, with a function that is uncertain. The CDR3 runs 14 residues. V was shortened by 4 bases and J by 5 bases, with 14 bases between the two germline ends. CDR3 sequence (DNA): TGCGCCAGCAGTCGCACACAAGGAGGGTATGGCTACACCTTC. This codes for CASSRTQGGYGYTF.

This clone was seen a single time. This chain links TRBV7-9 with TRBJ2-1; tentatively, D is TRBD2 (7 bases). The V end was cut by 2 bases, the J end by 6 bases, with 14 bases between. Germline V CDR1 and CDR2: SEHNR, FQNEAQ (reference sequence). This CDR3 region has 15 residues. The CDR3 reads CASSLRGGQGNEQFF. The CDR3, as DNA: TGTGCCAGCAGCTTAAGGGGGGGCCAGGGCAATGAGCAGTTCTTC.

The V and J genes are TRBV7-3 and TRBJ1-6, with TRBD1 matching 9 bases. The V segment lost 5 bases and the J segment 7 bases; nucleotides outside the gene matches: 6. Germline values: CDR1 SGHTA, CDR2 FQGTGA. The CDR3 covers 15 residues. Here the CDR3 reads CASSRTGGQNSPLHF. CDR3 nucleotide sequence: TGTGCCAGCAGCCGTACAGGGGGCCAGAATTCACCCCTCCACTTT. Full variable domain (outside the CDR3, taken from reference TRBV7-3 and TRBJ1-6): GAGVSQTPSNKVTEKGKYVELRCDPISGHTALYWYRQSLGQGPEFLIYFQGTGAADDSGLPNDRFFAVRPEGSVSTLKIQRTERGDSAVYLCASSRTGGQNSPLHFGNGTRLTVT.

V gene TRBV7-9 combines with J gene TRBJ2-5; 9 positions agree with TRBD1. The CDR3 length is 15 residues. Germline-derived CDR1 and CDR2 are SEHNR and FQNEAQ (reference sequence). V dropped 6 bases and J dropped 5; count of bases not matched to a gene: 10. This CDR3 reads CASRPNRGRLETQYF. The CDR3 coding sequence is TGTGCCAGCAGACCGAACAGGGGGCGCTTGGAGACCCAGTACTTC.

The gene calls are TRBV7-3 and TRBJ2-2; TRBD1 matches at 7 bases. The V gene end was trimmed by 1 base and the J gene end by 11 bases; junction bases not matched to a gene: 4. This CDR3 has 13 residues. Germline assignment: CDR1 SGHTA and CDR2 FQGTGA. The CDR3 reads CASSLNRGQELFF. Written as DNA, the CDR3 is TGTGCCAGCAGCTTAAACAGGGGCCAAGAGCTGTTTTTT. Complete variable domain (other parts from reference TRBV7-3 and TRBJ2-2): GAGVSQTPSNKVTEKGKYVELRCDPISGHTALYWYRQSLGQGPEFLIYFQGTGAADDSGLPNDRFFAVRPEGSVSTLKIQRTERGDSAVYLCASSLNRGQELFFGEGSRLTVL.

The table lists this clone with a count of one. This sequence joins TRBV6-5 and TRBJ2-3; weak D call: TRBD1 (6 bases). The CDR3 has 15 residues. The ends were cut back, 6 bases at V and 4 bases at J, with 17 bases in the middle. CDR1 is MNHEY, CDR2 SVGAGI, per germline. CDR3 in DNA: TGTGCCAGCAGAGGGGGAGAGAGAAGGGCAGATACGCAGTATTTT. Its protein is CASRGGERRADTQYF.

This clone was seen a few times. The chain recombines TRBV27 with TRBJ2-4, with D possibly being TRBD2 (6 bases). Germline V CDR1 and CDR2: MNHEY, SMNVEV (reference sequence). V was pared by 2 bases and J by 0 bases, with 8 bases between. The CDR3 extends over 15 amino acids. The CDR3 here is CASSLTSLAKNIQYF. The CDR3 coding sequence is TGTGCCAGCAGTTTAACTAGCTTAGCCAAAAACATTCAGTACTTC.